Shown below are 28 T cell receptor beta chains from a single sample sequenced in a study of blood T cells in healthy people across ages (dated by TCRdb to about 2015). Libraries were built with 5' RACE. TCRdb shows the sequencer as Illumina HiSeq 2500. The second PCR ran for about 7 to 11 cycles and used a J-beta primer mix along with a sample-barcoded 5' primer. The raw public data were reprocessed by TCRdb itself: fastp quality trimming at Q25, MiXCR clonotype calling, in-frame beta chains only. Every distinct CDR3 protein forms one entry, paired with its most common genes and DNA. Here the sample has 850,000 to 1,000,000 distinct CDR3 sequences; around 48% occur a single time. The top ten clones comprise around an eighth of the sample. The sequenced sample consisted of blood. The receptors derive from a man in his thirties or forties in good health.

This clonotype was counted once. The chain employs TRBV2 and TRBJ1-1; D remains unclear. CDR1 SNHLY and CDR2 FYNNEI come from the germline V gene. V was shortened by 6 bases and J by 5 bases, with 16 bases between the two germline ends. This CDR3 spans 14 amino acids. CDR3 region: CASRTTWTGTEAFF. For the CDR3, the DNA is TGTGCCAGCAGAACCACATGGACTGGGACTGAAGCTTTCTTT. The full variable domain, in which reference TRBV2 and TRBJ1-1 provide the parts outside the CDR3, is EPEVTQTPSHQVTQMGQEVILRCVPISNHLYFYWYRQILGQKVEFLVSFYNNEISEKSEIFDDQFSVERPDGSNFTLKIRSTKLEDSAMYFCASRTTWTGTEAFFGQGTRLTVV.

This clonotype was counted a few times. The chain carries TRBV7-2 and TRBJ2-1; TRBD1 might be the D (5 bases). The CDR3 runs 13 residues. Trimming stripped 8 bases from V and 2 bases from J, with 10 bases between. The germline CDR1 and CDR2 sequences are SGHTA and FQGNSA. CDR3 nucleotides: TGTGCCAGCGGGGCGGTTGCCTACAATGAGCAGTTCTTC. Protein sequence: CASGAVAYNEQFF.

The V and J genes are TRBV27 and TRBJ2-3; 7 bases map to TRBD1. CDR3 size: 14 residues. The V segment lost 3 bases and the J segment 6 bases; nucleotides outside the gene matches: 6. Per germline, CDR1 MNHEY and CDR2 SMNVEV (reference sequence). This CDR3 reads CASSFRQGRDTQYF. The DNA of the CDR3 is TGTGCCAGCAGTTTCCGACAGGGTAGGGATACGCAGTATTTT.

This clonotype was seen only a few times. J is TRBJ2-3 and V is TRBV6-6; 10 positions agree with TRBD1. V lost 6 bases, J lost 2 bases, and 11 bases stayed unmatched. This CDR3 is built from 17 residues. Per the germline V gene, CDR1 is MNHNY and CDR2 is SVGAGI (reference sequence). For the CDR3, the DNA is TGTGCCAGCAGCTCTCGGACAGGGGGAGTTGACACAGATACGCAGTATTTT. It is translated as CASSSRTGGVDTDTQYF.

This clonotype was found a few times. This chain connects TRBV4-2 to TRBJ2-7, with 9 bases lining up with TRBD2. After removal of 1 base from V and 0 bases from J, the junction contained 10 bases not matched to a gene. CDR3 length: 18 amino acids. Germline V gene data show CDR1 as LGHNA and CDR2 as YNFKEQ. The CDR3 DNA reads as TGTGCCAGCAGCCAAGCGGCCCTAGCGGGGCAGAACTCCTACGAGCAGTACTTC. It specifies CASSQAALAGQNSYEQYF.

CDR3 DNA: TGTGCCAGCAGTGAAGCGATAGGACTGATCACAGATACGCAGTATTTT. Protein: CASSEAIGLITDTQYF. The chain couples TRBV2 to TRBJ2-3, with D maybe TRBD2 (5 bases). Germline CDR1 is SNHLY and CDR2 is FYNNEI. V dropped 0 bases and J dropped 2 bases, with 12 bases sitting between them. CDR3 length equals 16 residues. The full variable domain, in which reference TRBV2 and TRBJ2-3 provide the parts outside the CDR3, is EPEVTQTPSHQVTQMGQEVILRCVPISNHLYFYWYRQILGQKVEFLVSFYNNEISEKSEIFDDQFSVERPDGSNFTLKIRSTKLEDSAMYFCASSEAIGLITDTQYFGPGTRLTVL.

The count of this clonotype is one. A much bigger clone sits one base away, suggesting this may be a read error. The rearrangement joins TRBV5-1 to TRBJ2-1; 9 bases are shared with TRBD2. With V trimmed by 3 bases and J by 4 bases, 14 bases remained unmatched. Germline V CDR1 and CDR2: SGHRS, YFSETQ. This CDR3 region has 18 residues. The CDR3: CASSSSPTGGGAYNEQFF. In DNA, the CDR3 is TGCGCCAGCAGCTCATCCCCTACGGGCGGGGGGGCGTACAATGAGCAGTTCTTC. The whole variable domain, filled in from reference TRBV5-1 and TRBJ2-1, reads KAGVTQTPRYLIKTRGQQVTLSCSPISGHRSVSWYQQTPGQGLQFLFEYFSETQRNKGNFPGRFSGRQFSNSRSEMNVSTLELGDSALYLCASSSSPTGGGAYNEQFFGPGTRLTVL.

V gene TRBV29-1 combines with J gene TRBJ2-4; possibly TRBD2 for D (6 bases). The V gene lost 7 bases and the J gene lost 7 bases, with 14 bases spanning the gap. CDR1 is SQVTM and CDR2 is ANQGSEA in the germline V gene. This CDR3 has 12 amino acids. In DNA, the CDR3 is TGCAGCGCTAGGGCCGGAGGGAACATTCAGTACTTC. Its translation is CSARAGGNIQYF. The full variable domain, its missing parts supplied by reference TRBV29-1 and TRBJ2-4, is SAVISQKPSRDICQRGTSLTIQCQVDSQVTMMFWYRQQPGQSLTLIATANQGSEATYESGFVIDKFPISRPNLTFSTLTVSNMSPEDSSIYLCSARAGGNIQYFGAGTRLSVL.

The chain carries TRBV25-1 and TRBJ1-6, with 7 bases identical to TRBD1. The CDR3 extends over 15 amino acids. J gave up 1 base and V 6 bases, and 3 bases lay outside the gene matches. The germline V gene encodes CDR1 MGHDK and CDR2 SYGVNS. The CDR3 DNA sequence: TGTGCCAGCAGGGGGACAGATTCCTATAATTCACCCCTCCACTTT. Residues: CASRGTDSYNSPLHF.

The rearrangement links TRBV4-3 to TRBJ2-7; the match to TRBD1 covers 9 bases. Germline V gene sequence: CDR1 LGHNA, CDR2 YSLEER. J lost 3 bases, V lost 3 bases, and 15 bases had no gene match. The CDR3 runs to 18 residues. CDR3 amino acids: CASSQPGQGRRSVYEQYF. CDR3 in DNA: TGCGCCAGCAGCCAGCCCGGACAGGGGCGCCGTAGCGTCTACGAGCAGTACTTC.

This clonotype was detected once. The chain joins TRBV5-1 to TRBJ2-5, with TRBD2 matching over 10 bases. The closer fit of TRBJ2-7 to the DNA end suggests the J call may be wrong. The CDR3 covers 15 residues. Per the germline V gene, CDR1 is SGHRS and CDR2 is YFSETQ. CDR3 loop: CASSLSSGGGDEQYF. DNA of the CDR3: TGCGCCAGCAGCTTGTCTAGCGGGGGCGGCGACGAGCAGTACTTC.

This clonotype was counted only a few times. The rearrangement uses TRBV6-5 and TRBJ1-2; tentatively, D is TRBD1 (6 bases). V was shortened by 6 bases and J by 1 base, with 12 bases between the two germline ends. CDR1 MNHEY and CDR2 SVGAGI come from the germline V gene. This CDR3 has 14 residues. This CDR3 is CASRRQAGNYGYTF. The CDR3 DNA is TGTGCCAGCAGGCGACAGGCTGGTAACTATGGCTACACCTTC.

The CDR3 sequence is CASSLQGPHNEQFF. The CDR3 region has the DNA TGTGCCAGCAGTTTACAGGGGCCCCACAATGAGCAGTTCTTC. This chain connects TRBV11-2 to TRBJ2-1; TRBD1 agrees at 7 bases. The CDR3 contains 14 residues. V gave up 6 bases and J gave up 5 bases; unmatched junction bases: 7. Per the germline V gene, CDR1 is SGHAT and CDR2 is FQNNGV.

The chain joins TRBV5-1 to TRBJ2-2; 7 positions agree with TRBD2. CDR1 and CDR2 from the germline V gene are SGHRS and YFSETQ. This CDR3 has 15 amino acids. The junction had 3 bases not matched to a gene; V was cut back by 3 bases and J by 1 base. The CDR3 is CASSSGLVNTGELFF. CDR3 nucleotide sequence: TGCGCCAGCAGCTCCGGACTAGTGAACACCGGGGAGCTGTTTTTT.

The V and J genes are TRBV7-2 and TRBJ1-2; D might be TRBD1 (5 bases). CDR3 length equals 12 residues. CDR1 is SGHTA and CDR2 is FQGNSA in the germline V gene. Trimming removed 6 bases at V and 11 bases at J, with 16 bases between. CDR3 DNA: TGTGCCAGCAGACCGCGCGGGGGTGGTTACACCTTC. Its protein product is CASRPRGGGYTF.

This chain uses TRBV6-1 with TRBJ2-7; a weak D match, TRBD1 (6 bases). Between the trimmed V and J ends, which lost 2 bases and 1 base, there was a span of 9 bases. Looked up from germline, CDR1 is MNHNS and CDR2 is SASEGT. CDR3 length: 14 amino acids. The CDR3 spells CASSEWGQSYEQYF. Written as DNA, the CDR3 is TGTGCCAGCAGTGAATGGGGGCAGTCCTACGAGCAGTACTTC.

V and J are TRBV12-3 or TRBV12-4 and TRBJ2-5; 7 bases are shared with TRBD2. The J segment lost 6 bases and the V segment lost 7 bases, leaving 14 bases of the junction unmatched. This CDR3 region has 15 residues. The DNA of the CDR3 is TGTGCCAGCACCGAGTACGCGGGAGTGTACAAGACCCAGTACTTC. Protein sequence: CASTEYAGVYKTQYF.

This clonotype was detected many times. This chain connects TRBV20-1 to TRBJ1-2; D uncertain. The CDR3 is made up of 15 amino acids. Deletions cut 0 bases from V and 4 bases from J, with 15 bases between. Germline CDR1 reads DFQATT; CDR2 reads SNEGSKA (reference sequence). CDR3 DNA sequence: TGCAGTGCTAGAGATTCCATATTTGCTGGCTATGGCTACACCTTC. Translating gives CSARDSIFAGYGYTF.

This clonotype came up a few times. This chain's CDR3 is CASSPTTGQPYEQYF. As DNA, the CDR3 is TGTGCCAGCAGCCCAACAACTGGACAGCCCTACGAGCAGTACTTC. The V gene is TRBV5-5, the J gene TRBJ2-7; TRBD1 is a possible D gene (6 bases). The CDR3 is 15 residues long. Trimming stripped 4 bases from V and 2 bases from J, with 16 bases between. Germline loops: CDR1 SGHKS, CDR2 YYEKEE (reference sequence). Filled out from reference TRBV5-5 and TRBJ2-7, the complete variable domain reads DAGVTQSPTHLIKTRGQQVTLRCSPISGHKSVSWYQQVLGQGPQFIFQYYEKEERGRGNFPDRFSARQFPNYSSELNVNALLLGDSALYLCASSPTTGQPYEQYFGPGTRLTVT.

The CDR3 bases are TGTGCCAGCAGTATCCTGACTGATTACAATGAGCAGTTCTTC. Its protein product is CASSILTDYNEQFF. The chain has TRBV6-2 or TRBV6-3 and TRBJ2-1; the D is unclear. The V gene lost 5 bases and the J gene lost 4 bases, with 12 bases spanning the gap. Germline V gives CDR1 MNHEY, CDR2 SVGEGT. The CDR3 has 14 residues.

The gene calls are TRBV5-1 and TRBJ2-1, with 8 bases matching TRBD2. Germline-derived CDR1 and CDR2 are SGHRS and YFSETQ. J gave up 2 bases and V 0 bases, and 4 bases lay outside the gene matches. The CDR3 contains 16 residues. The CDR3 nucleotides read TGCGCCAGCAGCTTGGTAGCGGGGAACGCCTACAATGAGCAGTTCTTC. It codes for CASSLVAGNAYNEQFF.

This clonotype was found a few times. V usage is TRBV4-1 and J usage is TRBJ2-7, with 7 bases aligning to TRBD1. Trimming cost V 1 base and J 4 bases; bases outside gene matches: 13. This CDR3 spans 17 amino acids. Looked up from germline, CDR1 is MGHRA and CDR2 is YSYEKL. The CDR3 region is CASSQGNTGAYTYEQYF. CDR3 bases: TGCGCCAGCAGCCAAGGGAATACAGGGGCCTATACATACGAGCAGTACTTC.

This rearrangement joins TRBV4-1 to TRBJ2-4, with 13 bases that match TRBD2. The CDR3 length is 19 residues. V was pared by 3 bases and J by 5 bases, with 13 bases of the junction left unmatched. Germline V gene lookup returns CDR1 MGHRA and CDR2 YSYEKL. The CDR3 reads CASSQQTSGGPGFENIQYF. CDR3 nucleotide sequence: TGCGCCAGCAGCCAGCAGACTAGCGGGGGGCCAGGATTCGAAAACATTCAGTACTTC.

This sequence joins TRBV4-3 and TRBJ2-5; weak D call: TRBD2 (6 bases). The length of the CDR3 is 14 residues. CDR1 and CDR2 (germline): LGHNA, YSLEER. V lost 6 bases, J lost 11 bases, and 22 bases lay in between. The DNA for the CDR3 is TGCGCCAGCAGTCATATCGGGGGAGGCAATGAGCAGTACTTC. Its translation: CASSHIGGGNEQYF.

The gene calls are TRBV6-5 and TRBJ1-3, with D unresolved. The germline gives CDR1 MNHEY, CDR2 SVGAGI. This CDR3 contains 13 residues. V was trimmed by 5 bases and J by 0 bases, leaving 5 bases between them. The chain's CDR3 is CASSVNSGNTIYF. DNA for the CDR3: TGTGCCAGCAGTGTCAACTCTGGAAACACCATATATTTT.

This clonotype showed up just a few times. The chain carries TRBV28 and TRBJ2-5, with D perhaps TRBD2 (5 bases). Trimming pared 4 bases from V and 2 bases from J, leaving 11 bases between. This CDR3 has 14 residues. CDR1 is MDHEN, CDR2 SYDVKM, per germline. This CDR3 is CASSSRLSQETQYF. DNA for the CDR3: TGTGCCAGCAGTTCACGACTATCTCAAGAGACCCAGTACTTC.

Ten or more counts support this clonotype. This CDR3 reads CSVDLAGADTQYF. CDR3 sequence (DNA): TGCAGCGTTGATCTAGCGGGGGCAGATACGCAGTATTTT. The J gene is TRBJ2-3, the V gene TRBV29-1, with TRBD2 matching over 10 bases. The V gene's germline CDR1 is SQVTM and CDR2 ANQGSEA. Unmatched junction bases numbered 1, after V lost 3 bases and J lost 4 bases. The CDR3 runs 13 residues.

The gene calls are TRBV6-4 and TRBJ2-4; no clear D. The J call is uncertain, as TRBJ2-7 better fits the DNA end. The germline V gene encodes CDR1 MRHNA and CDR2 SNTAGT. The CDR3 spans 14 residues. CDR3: CASSETSVSYEQYF. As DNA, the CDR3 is TGTGCCAGCAGTGAGACATCGGTGTCTTACGAGCAGTACTTC.